One and the same sample provided the 29 T cell receptor beta chains below, sequenced in a study of CD8 T cells in ankylosing spondylitis. General study points: Ankylosing spondylitis blood appeared to carry a characteristic TCR beta motif of roughly 8 highly homologous variants.

TCRdb passed the 5' RACE reads through MiXCR, listing each CDR3 protein once. The data contain about 460,000 distinct CDR3 sequences, roughly 5.3% of them singletons. Their antigen targets remain unknown. Sequenced input: blood, either unsorted or a sorted T cell fraction (not recorded which). The origin of the receptors is a male donor with ankylosing spondylitis.

Many counts were recorded for this clonotype. The chain carries TRBV4-2 and TRBJ1-1; possibly TRBD1 for D (5 bases). The CDR3 runs to 14 residues. V dropped 3 bases and J dropped 3 bases, with 11 bases sitting between them. Germline V gene lookup returns CDR1 LGHNA and CDR2 YNFKEQ. CDR3 residues: CASSHNEGYTEAFF. The CDR3 region has the DNA TGTGCCAGCAGCCACAACGAGGGGTACACTGAAGCTTTCTTT.

This sequence joins TRBV6-5 and TRBJ1-1, with D uncertain. Germline CDR1 is MNHEY and CDR2 is SVGAGI. The CDR3 sequence is 14 residues long. Between the trimmed V and J ends, which lost 6 bases and 2 bases, there was a span of 13 bases. CDR3 protein: CASSFGGINTEAFF. The CDR3 DNA reads TGTGCCAGCAGCTTCGGAGGGATAAACACTGAAGCTTTCTTT.

This clonotype showed up just a few times. The rearrangement links TRBV27 to TRBJ2-1; D remains unclear. Trimming pared 1 base from V and 5 bases from J, leaving 9 bases between. The CDR3 covers 14 residues. Germline values: CDR1 MNHEY, CDR2 SMNVEV (reference sequence). CDR3 nucleotides: TGTGCCAGCAGTTTATACTCCCCCGACAATGAGCAGTTCTTC. This translates into CASSLYSPDNEQFF.

This clonotype was counted many times. This chain joins TRBV4-2 and TRBJ2-1; D may be TRBD2 (6 bases). The ends were cut back, 1 base at V and 5 bases at J, with 12 bases in the middle. The CDR3 totals 15 residues. The germline V gene has CDR1 LGHNA and CDR2 YNFKEQ. The CDR3 sequence is CASSQGDSDHNEQFF. DNA of the CDR3: TGTGCCAGCAGCCAAGGGGACTCCGATCACAATGAGCAGTTCTTC.

This clonotype was recorded many times. The V call is TRBV6-2 or TRBV6-3, the J call TRBJ2-7; D is ambiguous. Germline loops: CDR1 MNHEY, CDR2 SVGEGT. The germline V and J ends were trimmed by 1 base and 0 bases, with 13 bases remaining between them. The CDR3 covers 16 residues. This chain's CDR3 is CASSYWPMSSSYEQYF. The CDR3 nucleotides read TGTGCCAGCAGTTACTGGCCTATGAGTTCCTCCTACGAGCAGTACTTC.

This clonotype was found many times. The V call is TRBV20-1, the J call TRBJ1-6; 10 bases agree with TRBD1. The CDR3 covers 16 residues. Germline values: CDR1 DFQATT, CDR2 SNEGSKA (reference sequence). Germline trimming cut 6 bases from V and 9 bases from J; bases unmatched to any gene: 14. The DNA of the CDR3 is TGCAGTGCCTTCAATCCCGGGACAGGGGATGGTTCACCCCTCCACTTT. Its translation is CSAFNPGTGDGSPLHF.

This clonotype was seen at least ten times. The gene calls are TRBV12-3 or TRBV12-4 and TRBJ2-3; D not resolved. The CDR3 contains 14 residues. Trimming left V 5 bases short and J 6 bases short, with 15 bases between. This CDR3 reads CASSQTHSGDTQYF. The CDR3 DNA is TGTGCCAGCAGTCAAACCCACTCTGGGGATACGCAGTATTTT.

This clonotype was detected ten times or more. V is TRBV28 and J is TRBJ1-5; no clear D. This CDR3 spans 14 amino acids. V was trimmed by 7 bases and J by 1 base, leaving 11 bases between them. From germline, CDR1 is MDHEN and CDR2 SYDVKM. CDR3 DNA sequence: TGTGCCAGCAATTTCCTTGGGAGCAATCAGCCCCAGCATTTT. As protein: CASNFLGSNQPQHF.

This clonotype appeared many times. The chain uses TRBV12-3 or TRBV12-4 and TRBJ2-1; 9 bases agree with TRBD2. CDR3 length equals 15 residues. With V trimmed by 5 bases and J by 6 bases, 8 bases remained unmatched. In DNA, the CDR3 is TGTGCCAGCAGTGGTGTAGCGGGGGAATCCAATGAGCAGTTCTTC. This encodes CASSGVAGESNEQFF.

This clonotype was picked up many times. This chain uses TRBV15 with TRBJ1-3; D is undetermined. Germline assignment: CDR1 LNHNV and CDR2 YYDKDF (reference sequence). This CDR3 is 15 amino acids long. V lost 1 base and J lost 0, with 7 bases in between. In nucleotides, the CDR3 is TGTGCCACCAGCAGAGGGGCACCCTCTGGAAACACCATATATTTT. This gives the protein CATSRGAPSGNTIYF.

This clonotype was seen ten or more times. The V gene is TRBV11-2, the J gene TRBJ2-2; D may correspond to TRBD1 or TRBD2 (5 bases each). The CDR3 loop spans 16 amino acids. V lost 1 base and J 3 bases, leaving 12 bases between the germline ends. The germline gives CDR1 SGHAT, CDR2 FQNNGV. The CDR3 sequence: CASSLVLRGDTGELFF. The CDR3 coding sequence is TGTGCCAGCAGCTTAGTCCTAAGGGGAGACACCGGGGAGCTGTTTTTT.

This clonotype was detected ten times or more. The chain employs TRBV6-5 and TRBJ1-1; 7 bases agree with TRBD1. The CDR3 contains 16 residues. Germline values: CDR1 MNHEY, CDR2 SVGAGI. Germline trimming cut 2 bases from V and 3 bases from J; bases unmatched to any gene: 9. CDR3 loop: CASSYPSAGGDTEAFF. The CDR3 DNA reads TGTGCCAGCAGTTACCCCTCGGCAGGGGGGGACACTGAAGCTTTCTTT.

This clonotype was picked up a small number of times. As DNA, the CDR3 is TGCGCCAGCAGCTTGGTTCTTAGCCTGCTGAGAGAGACCCAGTACTTC. As protein: CASSLVLSLLRETQYF. The V and J genes are TRBV5-1 and TRBJ2-5; D unresolved. This CDR3 region has 16 residues. The V end was cut by 0 bases, the J end by 4 bases, with 16 bases between. Germline CDR1 SGHRS, CDR2 YFSETQ. The full variable domain, in which reference TRBV5-1 and TRBJ2-5 provide the parts outside the CDR3, is KAGVTQTPRYLIKTRGQQVTLSCSPISGHRSVSWYQQTPGQGLQFLFEYFSETQRNKGNFPGRFSGRQFSNSRSEMNVSTLELGDSALYLCASSLVLSLLRETQYFGPGTRLLVL.

This clonotype was detected a few times. The chain couples TRBV4-1 to TRBJ2-3; tentative D call: TRBD2 (6 bases). Per germline, CDR1 MGHRA and CDR2 YSYEKL. Trimming stripped 0 bases from V and 6 bases from J, with 16 bases between. This CDR3 region has 16 residues. The CDR3 DNA sequence: TGCGCCAGCAGCCAAGACTTCGGGAGCACAGTGGATACGCAGTATTTT. Translated, it gives CASSQDFGSTVDTQYF.

This clonotype was detected many times. The V gene is TRBV28, the J gene TRBJ2-2; 11 bases match TRBD1. The CDR3 totals 16 residues. Losses at the gene ends were 7 bases for V and 5 bases for J; bases not matched to a gene: 9. Germline values: CDR1 MDHEN, CDR2 SYDVKM. The CDR3 sequence: CASTSDRGHSTGELFF. The CDR3 bases are TGTGCCAGCACTTCGGACAGGGGGCATTCGACCGGGGAGCTGTTTTTT.

This clonotype was picked up many times. The chain is built from TRBV5-1 and TRBJ1-1; D gene uncertain. This CDR3 comprises 15 residues. The V gene lost 0 bases and the J gene lost 7 bases, with 16 bases spanning the gap. Germline-derived CDR1 and CDR2 are SGHRS and YFSETQ. The CDR3: CASSLGLGRVSEAFF. The CDR3 coding sequence is TGCGCCAGCAGCTTGGGACTAGGCCGGGTGAGTGAAGCTTTCTTT. Combining the CDR3 with reference TRBV5-1 and TRBJ1-1 gives the whole variable domain KAGVTQTPRYLIKTRGQQVTLSCSPISGHRSVSWYQQTPGQGLQFLFEYFSETQRNKGNFPGRFSGRQFSNSRSEMNVSTLELGDSALYLCASSLGLGRVSEAFFGQGTRLTVV.

This chain joins TRBV3-1 and TRBJ1-1, with D perhaps matching TRBD1 (6 bases). The CDR3 has 14 amino acids. Germline lookup yields CDR1 LGHDT and CDR2 YNNKEL (reference sequence). V lost 4 bases, J lost 3 bases, and 12 bases lay in between. For the CDR3, the DNA is TGTGCCAGCAGCCCAGTCCAGGGGTACACTGAAGCTTTCTTT. The encoded protein is CASSPVQGYTEAFF.

Many counts were recorded for this clonotype. The rearrangement links TRBV11-2 to TRBJ1-3; no reliable D call. This CDR3 spans 17 amino acids. V gave up 4 bases and J gave up 0 bases, with 16 bases separating them. In germline, CDR1 is SGHAT, CDR2 FQNNGV. Here the CDR3 reads CASSYLGGPNSGNTIYF. DNA for the CDR3: TGTGCCAGCAGCTACCTCGGAGGCCCAAACTCTGGAAACACCATATATTTT.

This clonotype appeared many times. The genes are TRBV5-1 and TRBJ2-1; TRBD1 or TRBD2 may be the D gene (5 bases each). V lost 5 bases to trimming and J lost 8 bases, with 14 bases between them. The CDR3 covers 13 residues. Germline V lookup: CDR1 SGHRS, CDR2 YFSETQ. The CDR3 loop is CASRYGIGDEQFF. The CDR3 DNA sequence: TGCGCCAGCAGATACGGGATAGGGGATGAGCAGTTCTTC.

The DNA of the CDR3 is TGCGCCAGCAGCCAAGAGGCCCGGGGATACTACGAGCAGTACTTC. Translation: CASSQEARGYYEQYF. The V call is TRBV4-1, the J call TRBJ2-7; D is perhaps TRBD2 (5 bases). This CDR3 has 15 residues. From germline, CDR1 is MGHRA and CDR2 YSYEKL. Trimming took off 0 bases at V and 3 bases at J, with 12 bases between the two ends.

There are many counts of this clonotype. This rearrangement joins TRBV4-3 to TRBJ2-5, with a possible D match to TRBD1 (7 bases). The CDR3 sequence is 17 residues long. Germline V gene lookup returns CDR1 LGHNA and CDR2 YSLEER. V was pared by 3 bases and J by 4 bases, with 21 bases between. For the CDR3, the DNA is TGCGCCAGCAGCCATGACCCCGGGGGCTCAGGGGGAGAGACCCAGTACTTC. This translates into CASSHDPGGSGGETQYF.

The CDR3 DNA follows: TGTGCCAGCAGCTACCAGGGGGCATGGGAGCAGTACTTC. Amino acid sequence: CASSYQGAWEQYF. The chain couples TRBV11-3 to TRBJ2-7, with TRBD1 identical over 8 bases. Unmatched junction bases numbered 6, after V lost 4 bases and J lost 7 bases. In germline, CDR1 is SGHNT, CDR2 YENEEA. This CDR3 region has 13 residues.

In its sample, this clonotype was seen many times. This sequence joins TRBV20-1 and TRBJ2-2; 8 bases agree with TRBD2. CDR1 is DFQATT, CDR2 SNEGSKA, per germline (reference sequence). V gave up 6 bases and J gave up 5 bases; unmatched junction bases: 17. This CDR3 has 17 amino acids. CDR3: CSAPGASAGVFTGELFF. Here the CDR3 DNA reads TGCAGTGCCCCGGGAGCGTCAGCGGGAGTTTTTACCGGGGAGCTGTTTTTT.

The rearrangement uses TRBV14 and TRBJ2-5, with D tentatively TRBD2 (6 bases). Germline CDR1 SGHDN, CDR2 FVKESK. The V and J ends lost 0 bases and 4 bases respectively, with 15 bases between them. CDR3 length: 16 residues. CDR3 nucleotide sequence: TGTGCCAGCAGCCAAGATCTGGGCGGGAAGGGAGAGACCCAGTACTTC. Protein product: CASSQDLGGKGETQYF.

This clonotype has at least ten counts. The chain carries TRBV4-2 and TRBJ1-5; the D gene is possibly TRBD1 (5 bases). CDR3 length: 14 residues. Germline CDR1 is LGHNA and CDR2 is YNFKEQ. Trimming cost V 4 bases and J 6 bases, with 13 bases left between them. Here the CDR3 DNA reads TGTGCCAGCAGCCCGGGGACTTTAGGTCAGCCCCAGCATTTT. It is translated as CASSPGTLGQPQHF.

This clonotype was recorded at least ten times. The chain recombines TRBV7-9 with TRBJ1-2; weak D call: TRBD1 (5 bases). Per the germline V gene, CDR1 is SEHNR and CDR2 is FQNEAQ (reference sequence). This CDR3 spans 17 amino acids. V lost 7 bases and J 4 bases, leaving 25 bases between the germline ends. For the CDR3, the DNA is TGTGCCAGCACTAAAGAGGCAGGGATAAAGAACCCCTATGGCTACACCTTC. This sequence encodes CASTKEAGIKNPYGYTF.

This clonotype has a count of ten or more. The V and J genes are TRBV10-3 and TRBJ1-4, with D perhaps matching TRBD1 (6 bases). The CDR3 covers 12 residues. Trimming left V 10 bases short and J 8 bases short, with 14 bases between. In germline, CDR1 is ENHRY, CDR2 SYGVKD. In nucleotides, the CDR3 is TGTGCCACACAGGGCGGGGGAGAAAAACTGTTTTTT. Translated, it gives CATQGGGEKLFF.

This clonotype has a count of ten or more. This chain uses TRBV28 with TRBJ1-5, with D uncertain. The CDR3 extends over 18 amino acids. V was clipped by 7 bases and J by 5 bases, with 27 bases between them. The germline V gene encodes CDR1 MDHEN and CDR2 SYDVKM. The chain's CDR3 is CASTPLYGVRTLYQPQHF. CDR3 sequence (DNA): TGTGCCAGCACTCCTCTCTATGGGGTCCGTACCCTTTATCAGCCCCAGCATTTT.

This clonotype appeared many times. The CDR3 DNA sequence: TGTGCCAGCAGTCCGGGGGCGGGAAAACTGTTTTTT. It is translated as CASSPGAGKLFF. The gene calls are TRBV9 and TRBJ1-4; possibly TRBD1 for D (6 bases). CDR1 and CDR2 (germline): SGDLS, YYNGEE. V dropped 5 bases and J dropped 10 bases, with 12 bases sitting between them. The CDR3 totals 12 residues. The whole variable domain, remainder taken from reference TRBV9 and TRBJ1-4, is DSGVTQTPKHLITATGQRVTLRCSPRSGDLSVYWYQQSLDQGLQFLIQYYNGEERAKGNILERFSAQQFPDLHSELNLSSLELGDSALYFCASSPGAGKLFFGSGTQLSVL.